One sample yielded the 25 T cell receptor beta chains listed below, sequenced in a study of T cell responses to AZD1222 COVID-19 vaccine. Sequencing was performed with immunoSEQ multiplex PCR; in TCRdb, only in-frame clones are kept and a portion is missing. The table lists 130,000 or so clones, over 90% of them singletons, with approximately 1.6% in the top ten. Specimen: peripheral blood, collected on day 0 of AZD1222 vaccination. The receptors were gathered from an adult in good health.

V usage is TRBV27 and J usage is TRBJ1-5, with a tentative D call TRBD1 (5 bases). CDR1 and CDR2 from the germline V gene are MNHEY and SMNVEV (reference sequence). There are 13 residues in the CDR3. Trimming pared 6 bases from V and 8 bases from J, leaving 14 bases between. The CDR3 DNA is TGTGCCAGCAGCCCCGGGGGGGGTGAGCCCCAGCATTTT. Protein sequence: CASSPGGGEPQHF.

The J gene is TRBJ2-7, the V gene TRBV5-5; D is perhaps TRBD1 or TRBD2 (5 bases each). Germline values: CDR1 SGHKS, CDR2 YYEKEE (reference sequence). The CDR3 covers 14 residues. V was trimmed by 0 bases and J by 5 bases, leaving 12 bases between them. The CDR3 coding sequence is TGTGCCAGCAGCTTGGCCGAGGGGAGCGACGAGCAGTACTTC. This gives the protein CASSLAEGSDEQYF.

This clone was detected once. CDR3 in amino acids: CASSAGLAGDADTQYF. The CDR3, as DNA: TGTGCCAGCAGTGCAGGACTAGCGGGAGACGCAGATACGCAGTATTTT. The chain couples TRBV6-4 to TRBJ2-3, with 13 bases fitting TRBD2. The CDR3 length is 16 residues. The germline gives CDR1 MRHNA, CDR2 SNTAGT. V was clipped by 4 bases and J by 4 bases; unmatched bases: 5.

The J gene is TRBJ1-5, the V gene TRBV5-8; D is perhaps TRBD1 (5 bases). Trimming left V 4 bases short and J 0 bases short, with 17 bases between. This CDR3 has 17 amino acids. Germline CDR1 and CDR2: SGHTS and YDEGEE. The CDR3 reads CASSQRVGGYSNQPQHF. The CDR3 bases are TGTGCCAGCAGCCAAAGGGTTGGGGGTTATAGCAATCAGCCCCAGCATTTT.

This clone was seen once. The chain carries TRBV14 and TRBJ2-5; D remains unclear. V lost 3 bases to trimming and J lost 0 bases, with 11 bases between them. Germline V CDR1 and CDR2: SGHDN, FVKESK. This CDR3 has 15 residues. The CDR3 sequence is CASSHLLGYQETQYF. In DNA form, the CDR3 reads TGTGCCAGCAGCCATCTACTGGGGTACCAAGAGACCCAGTACTTC.

The table lists this clone with a few counts. The rearrangement links TRBV7-2 to TRBJ1-1; D is undetermined. In germline, CDR1 is SGHTA, CDR2 FQGNSA. V dropped 6 bases and J dropped 3 bases, with 5 bases sitting between them. The CDR3 is made up of 11 amino acids. In DNA, the CDR3 is TGTGCCAGCAGTATATACACTGAAGCTTTCTTT. Amino acids: CASSIYTEAFF.

In DNA form, the CDR3 reads TGTGCCAGCAGCGGGGTTCGTTGGACAGGGGTGCCTAATGAAAAACTGTTTTTT. Amino acids: CASSGVRWTGVPNEKLFF. The chain combines TRBV7-8 with TRBJ1-4, with 9 bases fitting TRBD1. Per germline, CDR1 SGHVS and CDR2 FQNEAQ. The trim removed 5 bases at V and 3 bases at J, leaving 13 bases unmatched. This CDR3 spans 18 amino acids.

This clone was picked up one time. The chain recombines TRBV19 with TRBJ2-7; no clear D gene. CDR3 length: 11 amino acids. V gave up 1 base and J gave up 6 bases, with 4 bases separating them. CDR1 and CDR2 from the germline V gene are LNHDA and SQIVND (reference sequence). CDR3 nucleotides: TGTGCCAGTAGTATAGGAGCCGAGCAGTACTTC. It is translated as CASSIGAEQYF. The full variable domain, completed using reference TRBV19 and TRBJ2-7, is DGGITQSPKYLFRKEGQNVTLSCEQNLNHDAMYWYRQDPGQGLRLIYYSQIVNDFQKGDIAEGYSVSREKKESFPLTVTSAQKNPTAFYLCASSIGAEQYFGPGTRLTVT.

This rearrangement joins TRBV27 to TRBJ2-2; D not certain. Germline lookup yields CDR1 MNHEY and CDR2 SMNVEV (reference sequence). With 5 bases removed from V and 0 bases from J, the gap between germline ends came to 16 bases. The CDR3 spans 17 residues. The CDR3 sequence: CASSPYLSRTNTGELFF. For the CDR3, the DNA is TGTGCCAGCAGTCCGTATTTATCGAGAACGAACACCGGGGAGCTGTTTTTT.

The V gene is TRBV4-3, the J gene TRBJ2-1; D tentatively reads TRBD1 or TRBD2 (5 bases each). Germline V gene data show CDR1 as LGHNA and CDR2 as YSLEER. The CDR3 length is 15 residues. Trimming stripped 0 bases from V and 2 bases from J, with 8 bases between. The CDR3 sequence: CASSQDQGPYNEQFF. CDR3 nucleotides: TGCGCCAGCAGCCAAGATCAGGGACCCTACAATGAGCAGTTCTTC.

The chain is built from TRBV11-2 and TRBJ1-2; the D gene is possibly TRBD1 (5 bases). Germline V lookup: CDR1 SGHAT, CDR2 FQNNGV. V lost 1 base and J lost 4, with 13 bases in between. The CDR3 length is 15 residues. The CDR3 DNA sequence: TGTGCCAGCAGCTTAGGCAGGGCTTCTGCCTATGGCTACACCTTC. Its translation is CASSLGRASAYGYTF.

In nucleotides, the CDR3 is TGTGCCAGTAGTGGCCGCCTCCCGGGACAGGCTCTCTACGAGCAGTACTTC. It translates to CASSGRLPGQALYEQYF. V usage is TRBV19 and J usage is TRBJ2-7; 8 nucleotides align to TRBD1. The length of the CDR3 is 17 residues. V lost 5 bases, J lost 3 bases, and 15 bases stayed unmatched. CDR1 is LNHDA and CDR2 is SQIVND in the germline V gene (reference sequence).

The chain carries TRBV5-1 and TRBJ1-3; D is possibly TRBD1 (6 bases). Trimming left V 0 bases short and J 4 bases short, with 14 bases between. This CDR3 has 16 residues. Germline V gene sequence: CDR1 SGHRS, CDR2 YFSETQ. CDR3 DNA sequence: TGCGCCAGCAGCTTGGTGGGGGCCGCGAGAGGAAACACCATATATTTT. Encoded protein: CASSLVGAARGNTIYF. Variable domain in full (rest from reference TRBV5-1 and TRBJ1-3): KAGVTQTPRYLIKTRGQQVTLSCSPISGHRSVSWYQQTPGQGLQFLFEYFSETQRNKGNFPGRFSGRQFSNSRSEMNVSTLELGDSALYLCASSLVGAARGNTIYFGEGSWLTVV.

This chain uses TRBV5-4 with TRBJ2-7, with 15 nucleotides matching TRBD2. CDR1 is SGHNT and CDR2 is YYREEE in the germline V gene (reference sequence). J was trimmed by 5 bases and V by 4 bases; bases with no gene match: 7. The CDR3 is 16 residues long. This chain's CDR3 is CASSPGLAGGSNEQYF. DNA of the CDR3: TGTGCCAGCAGCCCGGGACTAGCGGGAGGATCAAACGAGCAGTACTTC.

The chain uses TRBV18 and TRBJ1-1; unclear D gene. Germline values: CDR1 KGHSH, CDR2 LQKENI. The CDR3 spans 16 residues. Deletions cut 6 bases from V and 5 bases from J, with 22 bases between. The CDR3 reads CASSPPRQLLRTEAFF. CDR3 nucleotides: TGTGCCAGCTCCCCTCCCCGGCAGCTTTTAAGGACTGAAGCTTTCTTT.

This clone came up once. This chain links TRBV28 with TRBJ2-7; D call uncertain. The CDR3 extends over 17 amino acids. Germline CDR1 and CDR2: MDHEN and SYDVKM. Trimming took off 5 bases at V and 5 bases at J, with 25 bases between the two ends. CDR3 in DNA: TGTGCCAGCAGTCCCCAACTCCCCCCCCGTGTAATCCACGAGCAGTACTTC. Translated, it gives CASSPQLPPRVIHEQYF.

The V call is TRBV9, the J call TRBJ2-7, with D uncertain. The CDR3 consists of 13 residues. Deletions cut 2 bases from V and 6 bases from J, with 12 bases between. In germline, CDR1 is SGDLS, CDR2 YYNGEE. CDR3 in amino acids: CASSVSDRVEQYF. Written as DNA, the CDR3 is TGTGCCAGCAGCGTTTCGGACCGGGTCGAGCAGTACTTC.

The CDR3 DNA sequence: TGTGCCAGCAGCGTAGGCAGCGGGAGGCAGGACGAGCAGTACTTC. Its translation is CASSVGSGRQDEQYF. This chain joins TRBV9 and TRBJ2-7; 9 nucleotides align to TRBD2. Germline-derived CDR1 and CDR2 are SGDLS and YYNGEE. CDR3 length: 15 residues. V lost 0 bases to trimming and J lost 5 bases; unmatched junction nucleotides: 6. The full variable domain, completed using reference TRBV9 and TRBJ2-7, is DSGVTQTPKHLITATGQRVTLRCSPRSGDLSVYWYQQSLDQGLQFLIQYYNGEERAKGNILERFSAQQFPDLHSELNLSSLELGDSALYFCASSVGSGRQDEQYFGPGTRLTVT.

The chain joins TRBV13 to TRBJ2-3; tentative D call: TRBD2 (5 bases). CDR1 is PRHDT and CDR2 is FYEKMQ in the germline V gene (reference sequence). This CDR3 has 14 residues. With 5 bases removed from V and 3 bases from J, the gap between germline ends came to 12 bases. The CDR3: CASSRRGWTDTQYF. In nucleotides, the CDR3 is TGTGCCAGCAGCCGACGGGGTTGGACAGATACGCAGTATTTT. The full variable domain, in which reference TRBV13 and TRBJ2-3 provide the parts outside the CDR3, is AAGVIQSPRHLIKEKRETATLKCYPIPRHDTVYWYQQGPGQDPQFLISFYEKMQSDKGSIPDRFSAQQFSDYHSELNMSSLELGDSALYFCASSRRGWTDTQYFGPGTRLTVL.

The chain combines TRBV7-3 with TRBJ2-7, with 8 bases fitting TRBD2. Trimming took 0 bases from V and 2 from J; bases not matched to a gene: 3. Germline CDR1 is SGHTA and CDR2 is FQGTGA. This CDR3 has 15 residues. CDR3 sequence (DNA): TGTGCCAGCAGCTTAACTAGCGGGGCCCCCTACGAGCAGTACTTC. Translated: CASSLTSGAPYEQYF.

The rearrangement uses TRBV25-1 and TRBJ1-1, with unresolved D. Germline V gives CDR1 MGHDK, CDR2 SYGVNS. The ends were cut back, 0 bases at V and 3 bases at J, with 14 bases in the middle. This CDR3 contains 16 residues. CDR3: CASSEYEERTYTEAFF. CDR3 nucleotide sequence: TGTGCCAGCAGTGAATACGAGGAGCGGACTTACACTGAAGCTTTCTTT.

This chain links TRBV5-6 with TRBJ1-1; the match to TRBD1 covers 7 bases. V shed 1 base, J shed 10 bases, and the junction held 4 bases outside the gene matches. Germline CDR1 and CDR2: SGHDT and YYEEEE. The CDR3 covers 12 residues. The CDR3 region is CASSLPRGIAFF. The CDR3 bases are TGTGCCAGCAGCTTGCCCAGGGGGATAGCTTTCTTT. The full variable domain, completed using reference TRBV5-6 and TRBJ1-1, is DAGVTQSPTHLIKTRGQQVTLRCSPKSGHDTVSWYQQALGQGPQFIFQYYEEEERQRGNFPDRFSGHQFPNYSSELNVNALLLGDSALYLCASSLPRGIAFFGQGTRLTVV.

The gene calls are TRBV19 and TRBJ2-7; 12 bases map to TRBD1. The germline gives CDR1 LNHDA, CDR2 SQIVND (reference sequence). The CDR3 extends over 14 amino acids. The V segment lost 10 bases and the J segment 4 bases; nucleotides outside the gene matches: 8. In DNA form, the CDR3 reads TGTGCCACACAAAGGGACAGGGGGCGGTACGAGCAGTACTTC. Protein sequence: CATQRDRGRYEQYF. The complete variable domain, with remaining parts taken from reference TRBV19 and TRBJ2-7, reads DGGITQSPKYLFRKEGQNVTLSCEQNLNHDAMYWYRQDPGQGLRLIYYSQIVNDFQKGDIAEGYSVSREKKESFPLTVTSAQKNPTAFYLCATQRDRGRYEQYFGPGTRLTVT.

This chain links TRBV7-2 with TRBJ2-7; unclear D gene. The CDR3 extends over 11 amino acids. Trimming pared 5 bases from V and 3 bases from J, leaving 5 bases between. Germline V gene sequence: CDR1 SGHTA, CDR2 FQGNSA. CDR3 in amino acids: CASSLDYEQYF. Written as DNA, the CDR3 is TGTGCCAGCAGCCTAGACTACGAGCAGTACTTC.

The chain uses TRBV7-3 and TRBJ1-3; no clear D. This CDR3 spans 14 amino acids. V was shortened by 2 bases and J by 4 bases, with 9 bases between the two germline ends. The V gene's germline CDR1 is SGHTA and CDR2 FQGTGA. As DNA, the CDR3 is TGTGCCAGCAGCTTAGGCGGGCCGGGAAACACCATATATTTT. Translated: CASSLGGPGNTIYF.